Below are 26 T cell receptor beta chains sequenced from a single sample in a study of cytomegalovirus exposure and HLA in healthy donors. The PCR was carried out with 60 Vbeta primers and 13 Jbeta primers. The method was immunoSEQ multiplex PCR; TCRdb's version includes in-frame clones alone and lacks a portion of them. Among hundreds of thousands of clones, about 77% were seen once, and the ten largest hold approximately 0.49%. Sequenced sample: PBMCs. The source is a boy aged 5-17 years in good health and CMV-seronegative.

The chain carries TRBV11-2 and TRBJ2-7; 9 bases match TRBD1. The CDR3 contains 15 residues. Germline-derived CDR1 and CDR2 are SGHAT and FQNNGV. Trimming at V came to 6 bases and at J to 3 bases, leaving 9 bases not matched to a gene. Here the CDR3 DNA reads TGTGCCAGCAGTCAGGGACAGGGAATCATCTACGAGCAGTACTTC. Translated, it gives CASSQGQGIIYEQYF.

The chain carries TRBV30 and TRBJ2-7, with D tentatively TRBD2 (5 bases). Per germline, CDR1 GTSNPN and CDR2 SVGIG (reference sequence). The V end was cut by 1 base, the J end by 6 bases, with 16 bases between. The CDR3 covers 14 residues. The CDR3 nucleotides are TGTGCCTGGAGTGCAGCGGACGGACTCCGCGAGCAGTACTTC. Translating it yields CAWSAADGLREQYF. Complete variable domain (other parts from reference TRBV30 and TRBJ2-7): SQTIHQWPATLVQPVGSPLSLECTVEGTSNPNLYWYRQAAGRGLQLLFYSVGIGQISSEVPQNLSASRPQDRQFILSSKKLLLSDSGFYLCAWSAADGLREQYFGPGTRLTVT.

V usage is TRBV30 and J usage is TRBJ2-1; 7 nucleotides match TRBD2. CDR3 length equals 13 residues. Germline CDR1 is GTSNPN and CDR2 is SVGIG (reference sequence). V dropped 2 bases and J dropped 8; count of bases not matched to a gene: 6. The CDR3 region is CAWSSGATDEQFF. CDR3 bases: TGTGCCTGGAGTAGCGGGGCAACGGATGAGCAGTTCTTC.

The gene calls are TRBV5-1 and TRBJ1-2; TRBD1 agrees at 7 bases. Germline V gives CDR1 SGHRS, CDR2 YFSETQ. The CDR3 totals 15 residues. V lost 2 bases to trimming and J lost 6 bases; unmatched junction nucleotides: 10. CDR3 amino acids: CASSFGDQTGNGYTF. The CDR3 DNA reads as TGCGCCAGCAGCTTTGGGGACCAGACAGGGAATGGCTACACCTTC.

This rearrangement joins TRBV29-1 to TRBJ1-2; TRBD1 agrees at 7 bases. Unmatched junction bases numbered 7, after V lost 4 bases and J lost 8 bases. The germline V gene has CDR1 SQVTM and CDR2 ANQGSEA. This CDR3 is 12 amino acids long. CDR3 protein: CSVVGGGYGYTF. In DNA, the CDR3 is TGCAGCGTTGTAGGGGGCGGTTACGGCTACACCTTC.

J is TRBJ2-5 and V is TRBV5-1, with 10 bases that match TRBD1. This CDR3 has 15 amino acids. Germline V gives CDR1 SGHRS, CDR2 YFSETQ. J lost 2 bases, V lost 4 bases, and 5 bases had no gene match. CDR3 bases: TGCGCCAGCAGCATGACAGGGGGCGGACAAGAGACCCAGTACTTC. Protein: CASSMTGGGQETQYF.

This clone was seen only a few times. The chain carries TRBV10-3 and TRBJ2-6, with TRBD1 as a possible D gene (6 bases). The CDR3 consists of 15 residues. Germline CDR1 reads ENHRY; CDR2 reads SYGVKD. Trimming left V 3 bases short and J 2 bases short, with 8 bases between. The DNA of the CDR3 is TGTGCCATCAGTGAACAGGGCCCTGGGGCCAACGTCCTGACTTTC. This codes for CAISEQGPGANVLTF.

V usage is TRBV6-5 and J usage is TRBJ2-7, with 8 bases matching TRBD1. The V segment lost 0 bases and the J segment 3 bases; nucleotides outside the gene matches: 4. Per germline, CDR1 MNHEY and CDR2 SVGAGI. The CDR3 runs 15 residues. CDR3 nucleotide sequence: TGTGCCAGCAGTTACTCGACAGGGGCTTTCTACGAGCAGTACTTC. Amino acids: CASSYSTGAFYEQYF.

This rearrangement joins TRBV30 to TRBJ1-6; the D gene is possibly TRBD1 (5 bases). Germline CDR1 and CDR2: GTSNPN and SVGIG (reference sequence). The CDR3 has 13 amino acids. With 4 bases removed from V and 9 bases from J, the gap between germline ends came to 13 bases. The CDR3 sequence is CAWTGDQGSPLHF. The CDR3 nucleotides are TGTGCCTGGACGGGGGATCAAGGTTCACCCCTCCACTTT. Together with reference TRBV30 and TRBJ1-6, the CDR3 gives the full variable domain: SQTIHQWPATLVQPVGSPLSLECTVEGTSNPNLYWYRQAAGRGLQLLFYSVGIGQISSEVPQNLSASRPQDRQFILSSKKLLLSDSGFYLCAWTGDQGSPLHFGNGTRLTVT.

The genes are TRBV19 and TRBJ1-5, with 10 bases fitting TRBD1. The CDR3 runs 17 residues. With V trimmed by 3 bases and J by 7 bases, 12 bases remained unmatched. CDR1 is LNHDA, CDR2 SQIVND, per germline (reference sequence). CDR3 sequence reads: CASSISPWTGGGQPQHF. CDR3 sequence (DNA): TGTGCCAGTAGTATCTCCCCCTGGACAGGGGGTGGCCAGCCCCAGCATTTT.

The V gene is TRBV7-2, the J gene TRBJ2-5; tentative D call: TRBD2 (5 bases). Germline CDR1 is SGHTA and CDR2 is FQGNSA. The CDR3 loop spans 15 amino acids. V was clipped by 5 bases and J by 1 base, with 14 bases between them. Here the CDR3 reads CASSPDLALQETQYF. The DNA for the CDR3 is TGTGCCAGCAGCCCGGATCTAGCCCTCCAAGAGACCCAGTACTTC.

The chain has TRBV7-8 and TRBJ1-2, with a tentative D call TRBD1 (6 bases). The CDR3 is 18 residues long. The V gene lost 7 bases and the J gene lost 0 bases, with 24 bases spanning the gap. CDR1 SGHVS and CDR2 FQNEAQ come from the germline V gene. CDR3 amino acids: CASTDGGGAYHTNYGYTF. In DNA, the CDR3 is TGTGCCAGCACCGATGGGGGGGGCGCGTACCACACTAACTATGGCTACACCTTC.

The V call is TRBV10-2, the J call TRBJ2-3; 7 nucleotides match TRBD2. With V trimmed by 4 bases and J by 2 bases, 6 bases remained unmatched. The CDR3 consists of 15 residues. The germline V gene has CDR1 WSHSY and CDR2 SAAADI. The CDR3 is CASSGASGYTDTQYF. The CDR3 bases are TGCGCCAGCAGTGGGGCTAGCGGCTACACAGATACGCAGTATTTT.

This chain connects TRBV6-1 to TRBJ2-7, with 8 positions matching TRBD1. The V gene end was trimmed by 5 bases and the J gene end by 0 bases; junction bases not matched to a gene: 3. Germline assignment: CDR1 MNHNS and CDR2 SASEGT. The CDR3 is 14 amino acids. The CDR3 is CASSPGGYSYEQYF. Written as DNA, the CDR3 is TGTGCCAGCAGTCCAGGGGGCTACTCCTACGAGCAGTACTTC.

This clone was seen more than once but under ten times. The genes are TRBV5-7 and TRBJ1-1; D ambiguous. TRBV5-7 is an open reading frame whose function is uncertain. This CDR3 has 13 residues. Trimming took off 0 bases at V and 8 bases at J, with 11 bases between the two ends. CDR3: CASSLVSGKEAFF. The CDR3 region has the DNA TGTGCCAGCAGCTTGGTTTCGGGGAAAGAAGCTTTCTTT.

In this sample, this clone turned up once. The chain couples TRBV2 to TRBJ2-7, with D tentatively TRBD2 (6 bases). The germline V and J ends were trimmed by 3 bases and 0 bases, with 15 bases remaining between them. The germline V gene encodes CDR1 SNHLY and CDR2 FYNNEI. The CDR3 runs to 16 residues. The CDR3 DNA reads TGTGCCAGCAGTGACCCGGCGGGGCTTACCTCCTACGAGCAGTACTTC. Amino acids: CASSDPAGLTSYEQYF.

The CDR3 spells CASSEQTGGVETQYF. CDR3 DNA sequence: TGTGCCAGCAGCGAACAGACAGGGGGCGTGGAGACCCAGTACTTC. The chain couples TRBV9 to TRBJ2-5; 10 bases are a match to TRBD1. Germline trimming cut 3 bases from V and 5 bases from J; bases unmatched to any gene: 7. The germline gives CDR1 SGDLS, CDR2 YYNGEE. There are 15 residues in the CDR3.

The chain carries TRBV10-3 and TRBJ1-2; D gene ambiguous. Trimming removed 5 bases from V and 4 bases from J, with 14 bases in between. The CDR3 runs to 14 residues. Germline CDR1 ENHRY, CDR2 SYGVKD. The CDR3 DNA reads as TGTGCCATCAGTTCAGGTCCGTATCTCTATGGCTACACCTTC. It is translated as CAISSGPYLYGYTF.

V is TRBV6-6 and J is TRBJ1-2; the match to TRBD1 covers 11 bases. CDR1 MNHNY and CDR2 SVGAGI come from the germline V gene (reference sequence). The CDR3 loop spans 14 amino acids. V was clipped by 2 bases and J by 4 bases; unmatched bases: 0. The CDR3 here is CASSYGQGAYGYTF. The CDR3, as DNA: TGTGCCAGCAGTTACGGACAGGGGGCCTATGGCTACACCTTC.

Only one count was recorded for this clone. The rearrangement joins TRBV11-2 to TRBJ2-7; tentative D call: TRBD2 (6 bases). Germline values: CDR1 SGHAT, CDR2 FQNNGV. This CDR3 is 16 amino acids long. Trimming shortened V by 3 bases and J by 3 bases, and 18 bases separated the two germline ends. The CDR3 spells CASSFFSGFGNYEQYF. The DNA for the CDR3 is TGTGCCAGCAGCTTCTTTAGCGGATTTGGAAACTACGAGCAGTACTTC.

The rearrangement joins TRBV9 to TRBJ2-2, with 8 bases lining up with TRBD2. The germline CDR1 and CDR2 sequences are SGDLS and YYNGEE. Trimming removed 3 bases from V and 4 bases from J; junction bases left unmatched: 2. The CDR3 runs 14 residues. The CDR3 nucleotides read TGTGCCAGCAGCGCCGGGACTAGCACCGGGGAGCTGTTTTTT. Protein: CASSAGTSTGELFF.

This clone has just a few counts. The chain links TRBV5-1 to TRBJ1-6; 10 bases match TRBD1. V gave up 4 bases and J gave up 3 bases; unmatched junction bases: 7. Germline V gene data show CDR1 as SGHRS and CDR2 as YFSETQ. The CDR3 has 17 amino acids. The CDR3 DNA is TGCGCCAGCAGCCAGGGACAGGGGTCGGGCTATAATTCACCCCTCCACTTT. It yields the protein CASSQGQGSGYNSPLHF.

The chain couples TRBV10-3 to TRBJ2-3, with TRBD2 matching 8 bases. Germline values: CDR1 ENHRY, CDR2 SYGVKD. V lost 8 bases, J lost 6 bases, and 10 bases stayed unmatched. The CDR3 covers 14 residues. The CDR3 loop is CAIGPGGARDTQYF. In DNA form, the CDR3 reads TGTGCCATCGGCCCCGGGGGGGCCCGGGATACGCAGTATTTT.

V gene TRBV7-9 combines with J gene TRBJ1-6; 12 positions agree with TRBD1. With 5 bases clipped from V and 10 bases from J, the junction kept 12 bases outside the gene matches. The CDR3 spans 17 residues. In germline, CDR1 is SEHNR, CDR2 FQNEAQ (reference sequence). This CDR3 reads CASSNTGTGGFRSPLHF. The CDR3 nucleotides read TGTGCCAGCAGCAACACAGGGACAGGGGGCTTTAGGTCACCCCTCCACTTT.

CDR3 bases: TGCGCCAGCAGCTTTGGCGGAGTCTCTGGGGCCAACGTCCTGACTTTC. Residues: CASSFGGVSGANVLTF. The rearrangement joins TRBV5-1 to TRBJ2-6, with no clear D. Germline V gene sequence: CDR1 SGHRS, CDR2 YFSETQ. This CDR3 region has 16 residues. The ends were cut back, 2 bases at V and 0 bases at J, with 9 bases in the middle.

The gene calls are TRBV27 and TRBJ2-1; no firm D call. V lost 4 bases to trimming and J lost 5 bases, with 6 bases between them. Germline values: CDR1 MNHEY, CDR2 SMNVEV (reference sequence). The CDR3 has 12 residues. CDR3 residues: CASSYENNEQFF. The DNA for the CDR3 is TGTGCCAGCAGTTACGAGAACAATGAGCAGTTCTTC.